These T cell receptor beta chains were read from a single sample in a study of cytomegalovirus exposure and HLA in healthy donors. Using immunoSEQ multiplex PCR, the repertoire was profiled, and TCRdb retains in-frame clones only, with some absent. The sample lists tens of thousands of clones; 65% to 80% were seen once. The sample was PBMCs. These receptors were obtained from a man in his 60s in good health and CMV-seronegative. CDR3s include the opening cysteine and the closing phenylalanine or tryptophan. D genes are given only for firm matches. Expanded clones are given a class, and other clones once, few, many or no size at all.

abundance,j_gene,v_gene,len,d_gene,CDR3nt,CDR3aa
NA,TRBJ1-2,TRBV19,15,TRBD1,TGTGCCAGTAGTATTTCCGGGACAGGGTCTTTTGGCTACACCTTC,CASSISGTGSFGYTF
once,TRBJ2-7,TRBV7-6,15,NA,TGTGCCAGCAGCTTAGTTCAGGGGCCCAGCTACGAGCAGTACTTC,CASSLVQGPSYEQYF
NA,TRBJ2-7,TRBV5-1,15,NA,TGCGCCAGCAGCTTGGACGCAGGAACCCATAACGAGCAGTACTTC,CASSLDAGTHNEQYF
NA,TRBJ2-5,TRBV19,10,NA,TGTGCCAGTAGTATCATAACAGGGTACTTC,CASSIITGYF
NA,TRBJ2-1,TRBV4-2,16,TRBD1,TGTGCCAGCAGCCACGACCGGGGACAGGGGGCGGATGAGCAGTTCTTC,CASSHDRGQGADEQFF
few,TRBJ2-5,TRBV7-8,17,TRBD2,TGTGCCAGCAGCTTAGCGCGGTTCGGGGGGGCCACGGAGACCCAGTACTTC,CASSLARFGGATETQYF
NA,TRBJ2-1,TRBV12-5,15,NA,TGTGCTAGTGGTTTGGTACTCCAGGGGTGGGGTGAGCAGTTCTTC,CASGLVLQGWGEQFF
NA,TRBJ1-6,TRBV6-5,15,TRBD1,TGTGCCAGCAGTAGCCGGGACAGCTATAATTCACCCCTCCACTTT,CASSSRDSYNSPLHF
NA,TRBJ1-2,TRBV19,15,NA,TGTGCCAGCCATTTATCCGGACTCAATAACTATGGCTACACCTTC,CASHLSGLNNYGYTF
few,TRBJ1-3,TRBV5-6,16,NA,TGTGCCAGCAGCTTGGGGCTTACAGGGACGGGAAACACCATATATTTT,CASSLGLTGTGNTIYF
NA,TRBJ1-2,TRBV28,13,NA,TGTGCCAGCAGTCAAACAGGGCCAAACGGCTACACCTTC,CASSQTGPNGYTF
NA,TRBJ1-2,TRBV7-9,15,TRBD1,TGTGCCCAGGGGGACAGGGGGATCGTTAACTATGGCTACACCTTC,CAQGDRGIVNYGYTF
NA,TRBJ2-7,TRBV29-1,14,TRBD2,TGCAGCGTGGGGGGTGCGGGGGGTCGCTACGAGCAGTACTTC,CSVGGAGGRYEQYF
NA,TRBJ1-2,TRBV7-9,14,NA,TGTGCCAGTCACACCCCCGGGAGTCCCGAGGGCTACACCTTC,CASHTPGSPEGYTF
once,TRBJ1-3,TRBV30,13,NA,TGTGCCTGGACCAGAAGCTCTGGAAACACCATATATTTT,CAWTRSSGNTIYF
NA,TRBJ1-2,TRBV28,15,TRBD1,TGTGCCAGCAGCCCACCGGACAGGGGGGACTATGGCTACACCTTC,CASSPPDRGDYGYTF
NA,TRBJ2-3,TRBV19,16,TRBD1,TGTGCCAGTAGTCCAACAGGGGACCCAGTCACAGATACGCAGTATTTT,CASSPTGDPVTDTQYF
NA,TRBJ2-7,TRBV30,15,NA,TGTGCCTGGAGTGTACCAACAGGGCCCTTTTACGAGCAGTACTTC,CAWSVPTGPFYEQYF
few,TRBJ2-1,TRBV6-5,12,NA,TGTGCCAGCACCACCTATGGCAATGAGCAGTTCTTC,CASTTYGNEQFF
NA,TRBJ2-7,TRBV2,13,NA,TGTGCCAGCAGGAGGATTGGGGCATACGAGCAGTACTTC,CASRRIGAYEQYF
NA,TRBJ1-1,TRBV6-5,13,NA,TGTGCCAGCAGTTACGGGGGAGGCACTGAAGCTTTCTTT,CASSYGGGTEAFF
NA,TRBJ1-5,TRBV18,16,NA,TGTGCCAGCTCACCACCGAGTCCGCAGGGAAGTCAGCCCCAGCATTTT,CASSPPSPQGSQPQHF
NA,TRBJ2-5,TRBV2,15,TRBD2,TGTGCCAGCAGCCCGGGACTAGCGATTGGAGAGACCCAGTACTTC,CASSPGLAIGETQYF
NA,TRBJ1-1,TRBV19,15,TRBD1,TGTGCCAGTAGTCTCGACAGGGGGTATCTAACTGAAGCTTTCTTT,CASSLDRGYLTEAFF
NA,TRBJ2-5,TRBV4-2,15,NA,TGTGCCAGCAGCCAAGTCCTAGCGTCTGGCGAGACCCAGTACTTC,CASSQVLASGETQYF
NA,TRBJ2-2,TRBV7-9,14,NA,TGTGCCAGCAGCAAGGGCCCAACCCGGGGAGGGCTGTTTTTT,CASSKGPTRGGLFF
NA,TRBJ2-3,TRBV5-1,15,TRBD1,TGCGCCAGCAGCTCCCACCGACAGGGTACAGATACGCAGTATTTT,CASSSHRQGTDTQYF
NA,TRBJ2-3,TRBV5-1,14,TRBD2,TGCGCCAGCAGCAGCGGGGCGGAGACAGATACGCAGTATTTT,CASSSGAETDTQYF
NA,TRBJ2-1,TRBV28,15,TRBD1,TGTGCCAGCAGTTCGAACCGGGACAGGAACAATGAGCAGTTCTTC,CASSSNRDRNNEQFF
NA,TRBJ1-4,TRBV7-9,12,NA,TGTGCCAGCCGGGGGTCTAATGAAAAACTGTTTTTT,CASRGSNEKLFF
NA,TRBJ2-3,TRBV7-2,15,NA,TGTGCCAGCAGCCCATGGACATCTAGCACAGATACGCAGTATTTT,CASSPWTSSTDTQYF
NA,TRBJ1-2,TRBV19,13,NA,TGTGCCAGTAGTATAGTAGGAGGTGATGGCTACACCTTC,CASSIVGGDGYTF
NA,TRBJ2-3,TRBV19,15,TRBD2,TGTGCCAGTAGTATATGGGGGGGGTACACAGATACGCAGTATTTT,CASSIWGGYTDTQYF
few,TRBJ1-2,TRBV6-6,14,TRBD1,TGTGCCAGCAGTTACTCGAGGGGGCCCTATGGCTACACCTTC,CASSYSRGPYGYTF
NA,TRBJ1-2,TRBV18,14,NA,TGTGCCAGCTCACCAGGGTCCGGCGGAATTGGCTACACCTTC,CASSPGSGGIGYTF
few,TRBJ1-1,TRBV6-1,14,TRBD1,TGTGCCAGCAGTGAAGGGACAGGGATTCTTAGAGCTTTCTTT,CASSEGTGILRAFF
NA,TRBJ2-3,TRBV6-1,11,NA,TGTGCCATCCGTGGGCTTCCCCCGCAGTATTTT,CAIRGLPPQYF
NA,TRBJ2-1,TRBV23-1,15,TRBD1,TGCGCCAGCAGTCCAGACGGGACAGGGGATGGTGAGCAGTTCTTC,CASSPDGTGDGEQFF
NA,TRBJ1-1,TRBV6-6,14,NA,TGTGCCAGCAGTTACACGACAGTGAACACTGAAGCTTTCTTT,CASSYTTVNTEAFF
NA,TRBJ2-3,TRBV19,15,TRBD1,TGTGCCAGTAGTGGGGCCCGACAGGGAGTGGGTACGCAGTATTTT,CASSGARQGVGTQYF
NA,TRBJ1-3,TRBV4-2,16,NA,TGTGCCAGCAGCCAAGACCCACTCGGCTCTGGAAACACCATATATTTT,CASSQDPLGSGNTIYF
NA,TRBJ2-5,TRBV6-6,14,TRBD2,TGTGCCAGCACCAGCCGTGGGGGGGAGGGGACCCAGTACTTC,CASTSRGGEGTQYF
NA,TRBJ2-7,TRBV27,15,NA,TGTGCCAGCAGTTTTTGGGGGCGCAGCTCCTACGAGCAGTACTTC,CASSFWGRSSYEQYF
NA,TRBJ1-5,TRBV19,17,TRBD1,TGTGCCAGTAGTCCAGGACAGGGAGGTTTGGGTAATCAGCCCCAGCATTTT,CASSPGQGGLGNQPQHF
NA,TRBJ2-2,TRBV19,14,TRBD1,TGTGCCAGTAGTTCCCGACAGGGGGCCGGGGAGCTGTTTTTT,CASSSRQGAGELFF
NA,TRBJ2-7,TRBV9,12,NA,TGTGCCAGCAGCGGACAGGCCGGCGAGCAGTACTTC,CASSGQAGEQYF
NA,TRBJ2-3,TRBV7-3,17,TRBD2,TGTGCCAGCAGCGAGGGGACTAGCGGGGGGAGCACAGATACGCAGTATTTT,CASSEGTSGGSTDTQYF